The 5 T cell receptor beta chains below were found in one sample sequenced in a study of T cells after yellow fever vaccination. TCRdb reprocessed the 5' RACE reads via MiXCR and lists one record per CDR3 protein. Among roughly 300,000 distinct CDR3 sequences, 8.1% were seen once, and the ten largest hold approximately 15%. Specimen: PBMCs, collected approximately 40 days after the first yellow fever vaccination. The source of these receptors is a man between 18 and 35 years old who received the YFV17D yellow fever vaccine.

The chain employs TRBV5-1 and TRBJ2-7, with D perhaps assigned TRBD1 or TRBD2 (6 bases each). Germline CDR1 SGHRS, CDR2 YFSETQ. V shed 4 bases and J shed 0 bases, with 14 bases lying between them. CDR3 length: 15 amino acids. DNA of the CDR3: TGCGCCAGCAGCCCAACCGGGGGCAGCTCCTACGAGCAGTACGTC. Its translation is CASSPTGGSSYEQYV.

This clonotype was picked up a small number of times. The rearrangement uses TRBV11-2 and TRBJ2-7, with D unclear. Looked up from germline, CDR1 is SGHAT and CDR2 is FQNNGV. Trimming pared 2 bases from V and 1 base from J, leaving 21 bases between. The CDR3 runs to 18 residues. CDR3 loop: CASSLLRPGPHASYEQYF. Written as DNA, the CDR3 is TGTGCCAGCAGCTTACTTCGACCAGGACCCCACGCATCCTACGAGCAGTACTTC.

This clonotype came up a few times. The rearrangement links TRBV6-5 to TRBJ1-1; no clear D. The CDR3 is 16 amino acids. Germline lookup yields CDR1 MNHEY and CDR2 SVGAGI. Trimming shortened V by 0 bases and J by 5 bases, and 16 bases separated the two germline ends. DNA of the CDR3: TGTGCCAGCAGTTACTCGGGTTGGGATGAGAGGACTGAAGCTTTCTTT. The encoded protein is CASSYSGWDERTEAFF.

The chain has TRBV7-9 and TRBJ1-6, with a tentative D call TRBD1 (5 bases). CDR3 size: 15 residues. In germline, CDR1 is SEHNR, CDR2 FQNEAQ (reference sequence). Trimming stripped 5 bases from V and 8 bases from J, with 16 bases between. In nucleotides, the CDR3 is TGTGCCAGCAGCCCCGTCGGGCAGGGTGATTCACCCCTCCACTTT. Encoded protein: CASSPVGQGDSPLHF.

The J gene is TRBJ2-5, the V gene TRBV6-2 or TRBV6-3, with 8 bases that match TRBD2. The germline gives CDR1 MNHEY, CDR2 SVGEGT. The CDR3 runs 16 residues. The ends lost 2 bases at V and 5 bases at J; junction bases unmatched: 10. The CDR3 sequence: CASSYEAGGSRETQYF. The CDR3 DNA follows: TGTGCCAGCAGTTACGAGGCGGGGGGCTCTAGGGAGACCCAGTACTTC.